This T cell receptor beta chain appears in the sequencing data of a study of blood T cell repertoires in COVID-19. As originally analysed: Reference gene primer amplification gave nucleated cell count estimates. Only in-frame clones appear in the TCRdb table, and some are missing; sequencing was by immunoSEQ multiplex PCR. That table is the source of V, J and clone size, and D and trimming were worked out from the DNA. The data show about 110,000 clones, more than 65% seen once. With 0 bases removed from V and 4 bases from J, the gap between germline ends came to 10 bases. The CDR3 is 14 amino acids. The V gene's germline CDR1 is GTSNPN and CDR2 SVGIG (reference sequence).

The origin of this receptor is a woman of 80 years or more with acute or convalescent COVID-19. The chain combines TRBV30 with TRBJ1-5; D is unresolved. Source material: peripheral blood. The DNA for the CDR3 is TGTGCCTGGAGTGTAGACCCGGGAAATCAGCCCCAGCATTTT. Protein sequence: CAWSVDPGNQPQHF.